This is a list of T cell receptor beta chains from one sample in a study of blood T cell repertoires in COVID-19. Sequencing used immunoSEQ multiplex PCR; TCRdb keeps in-frame clones, though not all of them. The table includes some 350,000 clones, 85% to 90% detected once. The sample comprised PBMCs or T cells enriched from blood (not recorded which). The receptors derive from a man younger than 35 who had recovered from COVID-19. Both conserved end residues are trimmed from each CDR3. A D gene is named only where the DNA matches it firmly.

V gene,D gene,J gene,CDR3 protein
TRBV29-1,TRBD1,TRBJ2-5,SVAKTGMEETQY
TRBV14,TRBD1,TRBJ2-5,ASSQDTGTATQETQY
TRBV4-1,TRBD2,TRBJ2-1,ASSPRWGGGFIEQF
TRBV7-9,TRBD1,TRBJ2-1,ASTNRQGINEQF
TRBV19,.,TRBJ1-5,ASSIPRAEQPQH
TRBV27,TRBD1,TRBJ1-2,ASILTGAIYGYT
TRBV6-2/TRBV6-3,.,TRBJ2-3,ASSYFPSSTDTQY
TRBV19,.,TRBJ1-5,ASSISRQYQPQH
TRBV5-1,.,TRBJ2-3,ASSSETLTGQY
TRBV3-1/TRBV3-2,.,TRBJ1-3,ASRSEDIAGNTIY
TRBV20-1,TRBD2,TRBJ2-1,SASKGLAAYNEQF
TRBV19,TRBD1,TRBJ1-4,ASRSGQGENEKLF
TRBV7-7,.,TRBJ2-2,ASSLSGVGTGELF
TRBV5-1,TRBD1,TRBJ1-2,ASSPTTGGRGYT
TRBV6-5,TRBD1,TRBJ1-3,ASLRDRTSGNTIY
TRBV10-3,.,TRBJ2-7,AISESSEPYEQY
TRBV19,.,TRBJ2-1,ASSILSGWFNEQF
TRBV5-4,.,TRBJ2-7,ASSLWGDSYEQY
TRBV5-1,TRBD1,TRBJ1-1,ASSLGSTGMNTEAF
TRBV2,TRBD1,TRBJ1-1,ASRVTGAEMNTEAF
TRBV10-1,TRBD1,TRBJ2-3,ASGDRAYPQY
TRBV18,.,TRBJ1-1,ASSRGQNTEAF
TRBV7-6,TRBD1,TRBJ1-3,ASSLSPGQGATIY
TRBV4-3,TRBD2,TRBJ2-3,ASSQDRGGSASDTQY
TRBV7-2,.,TRBJ1-3,ASSLTGQYPTGNTIY
TRBV6-2/TRBV6-3,.,TRBJ2-5,ASSLGGTDGKETQY
TRBV29-1,.,TRBJ1-3,SAGWQGNTIY
TRBV6-5,.,TRBJ2-7,ASSYSKAGSYEQY
TRBV5-1,TRBD1,TRBJ2-2,ASSLPGQGHTGELF
TRBV5-4,.,TRBJ2-7,ASSPSQGGKAYEQY
TRBV7-9,TRBD1,TRBJ1-1,ASSATGANTEAF
TRBV9,TRBD2,TRBJ2-3,ASSVGASGSDTQY
TRBV18,.,TRBJ2-3,ASSPDTSTDTQY
TRBV4-1,.,TRBJ1-6,ASGDASRVYSPLH
TRBV29-1,.,TRBJ2-3,SVVGGLADTQY
TRBV3-1/TRBV3-2,TRBD1,TRBJ1-1,ASSEGQGETEAF
TRBV11-2,TRBD2,TRBJ2-3,ASSQIAGSGDTQY
TRBV4-1,.,TRBJ1-2,ASSLTPNNYGYT
TRBV11-3,.,TRBJ2-1,ASSLDLGATASYNEQF
TRBV5-1,TRBD2,TRBJ2-1,ASRLAGSQSSYNEQF